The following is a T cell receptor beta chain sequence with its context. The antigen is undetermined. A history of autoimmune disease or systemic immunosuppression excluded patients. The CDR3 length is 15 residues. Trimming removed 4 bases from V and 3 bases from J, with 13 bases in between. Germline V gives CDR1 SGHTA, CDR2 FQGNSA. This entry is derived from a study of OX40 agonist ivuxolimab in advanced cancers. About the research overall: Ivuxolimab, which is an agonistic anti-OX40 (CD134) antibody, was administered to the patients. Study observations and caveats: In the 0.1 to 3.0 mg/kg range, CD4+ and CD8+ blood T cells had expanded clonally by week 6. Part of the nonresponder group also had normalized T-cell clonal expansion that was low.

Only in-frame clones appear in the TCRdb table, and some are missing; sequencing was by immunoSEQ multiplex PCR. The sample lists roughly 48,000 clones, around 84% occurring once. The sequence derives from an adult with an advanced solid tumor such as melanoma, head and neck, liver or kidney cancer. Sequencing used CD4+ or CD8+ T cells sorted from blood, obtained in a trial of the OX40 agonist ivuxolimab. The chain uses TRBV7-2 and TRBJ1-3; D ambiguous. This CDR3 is CASSSPVAGGNTIYF. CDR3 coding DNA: TGTGCCAGCAGCTCACCGGTGGCTGGTGGAAACACCATATATTTT. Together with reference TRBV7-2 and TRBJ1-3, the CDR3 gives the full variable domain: GAGVSQSPSNKVTEKGKDVELRCDPISGHTALYWYRQSLGQGLEFLIYFQGNSAPDKSGLPSDRFSAERTGGSVSTLTIQRTQQEDSAVYLCASSSPVAGGNTIYFGEGSWLTVV.